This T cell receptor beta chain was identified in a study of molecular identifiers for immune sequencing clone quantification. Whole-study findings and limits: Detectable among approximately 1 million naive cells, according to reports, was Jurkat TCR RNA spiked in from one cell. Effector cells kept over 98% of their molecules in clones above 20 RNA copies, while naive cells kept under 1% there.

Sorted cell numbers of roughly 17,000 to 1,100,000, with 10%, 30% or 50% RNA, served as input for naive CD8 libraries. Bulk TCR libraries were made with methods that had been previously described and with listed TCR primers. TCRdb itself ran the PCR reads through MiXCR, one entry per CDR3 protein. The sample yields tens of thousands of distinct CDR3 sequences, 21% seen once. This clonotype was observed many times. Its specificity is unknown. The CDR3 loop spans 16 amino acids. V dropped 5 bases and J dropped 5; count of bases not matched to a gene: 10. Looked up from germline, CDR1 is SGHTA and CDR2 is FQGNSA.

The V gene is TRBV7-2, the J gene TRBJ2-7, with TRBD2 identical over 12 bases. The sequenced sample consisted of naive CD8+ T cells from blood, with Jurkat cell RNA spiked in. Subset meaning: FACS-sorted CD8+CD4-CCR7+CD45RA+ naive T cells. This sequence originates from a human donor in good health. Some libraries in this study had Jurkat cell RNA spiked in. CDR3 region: CASSPTSGGTEDEQYF. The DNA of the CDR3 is TGTGCCAGCAGCCCTACTAGCGGGGGGACGGAGGACGAGCAGTACTTC.